The clone carrying this TCR beta chain was picked up a small number of times. This specimen comes from a study of T cells after yellow fever vaccination. J gave up 5 bases and V 8 bases, and 8 bases lay outside the gene matches. The CDR3 consists of 14 residues. CDR1 and CDR2 (germline): LGHDT, YNNKEL (reference sequence). TCRdb reanalysed the 5' RACE reads using MiXCR and keeps one entry per CDR3 protein. This table holds about 550,000 distinct CDR3 sequences, 15% to 20% found once. This TCR was sampled from a man aged 30 to 45 who received the YFV17D yellow fever vaccine. The sample in question was PBMCs, obtained 15 days after the yellow fever booster vaccination. The J gene is TRBJ2-5, the V gene TRBV3-1, with 10 bases fitting TRBD2. DNA for the CDR3: TGTGCCAGCCAGCAGCGGGAGGGCAGGGAGACCCAGTACTTC. The encoded protein is CASQQREGRETQYF.